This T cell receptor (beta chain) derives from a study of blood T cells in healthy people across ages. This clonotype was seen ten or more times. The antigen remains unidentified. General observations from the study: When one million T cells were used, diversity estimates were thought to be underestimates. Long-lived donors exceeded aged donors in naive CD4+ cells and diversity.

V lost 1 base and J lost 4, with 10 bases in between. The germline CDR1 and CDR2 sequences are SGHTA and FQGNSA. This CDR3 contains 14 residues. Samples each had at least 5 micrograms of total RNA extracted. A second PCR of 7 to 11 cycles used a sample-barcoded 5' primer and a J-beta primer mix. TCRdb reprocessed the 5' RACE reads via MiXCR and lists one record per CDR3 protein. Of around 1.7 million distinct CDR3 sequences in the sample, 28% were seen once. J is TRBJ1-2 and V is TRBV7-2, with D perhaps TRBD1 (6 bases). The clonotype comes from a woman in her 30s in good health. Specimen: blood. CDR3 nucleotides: TGTGCCAGCAGCTTAGAACAGGGCCGCTATGGCTACACCTTC. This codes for CASSLEQGRYGYTF.